A selection of T cell receptor beta chains follows, all from one sample in a study of naive and memory T cell subsets. TCRdb analysed the UMI-ligation and nested PCR reads with MiXCR anew, one entry per CDR3 protein. The table includes around 93,000 distinct CDR3 sequences, 11% detected once. Sequences were obtained from naive CD4+ T cells from blood. The receptors stem from a human donor in good health. Each CDR3 is given with its conserved first and last residue. Fields, in order: J gene, clone size, V gene, D gene, CDR3 DNA, CDR3 protein. The D gene is left open where the match is weak. Not every row has a clone size; where given, it reads once, few, many or a size class.

J gene: TRBJ2-3
clone size: few
V gene: TRBV29-1
D gene: .
CDR3 DNA: TGCAGCGTTGAGGCTTGGGTCACAGATACGCAGTATTTT
CDR3 protein: CSVEAWVTDTQYF

J gene: TRBJ2-7
clone size: .
V gene: TRBV28
D gene: .
CDR3 DNA: TGTGCCGTGACAAGTTCCTACGAGCAGTACTTC
CDR3 protein: CAVTSSYEQYF

J gene: TRBJ1-1
clone size: many
V gene: TRBV15
D gene: .
CDR3 DNA: TGTGCCACCAGCAGCCCAGGGGCAGGGGTTGGCACTGAAGCTTTCTTT
CDR3 protein: CATSSPGAGVGTEAFF

J gene: TRBJ2-5
clone size: many
V gene: TRBV2
D gene: TRBD2
CDR3 DNA: TGTGCCAGCAGGCTAGCGGGGGCACGGGGGGAGACCCAGTACTTC
CDR3 protein: CASRLAGARGETQYF

J gene: TRBJ2-1
clone size: few
V gene: TRBV24-1
D gene: TRBD2
CDR3 DNA: TGTGCCACCAGTGATCCCGGACTAGGCCGCTCCTACAATGAGCAGTTCTTC
CDR3 protein: CATSDPGLGRSYNEQFF

J gene: TRBJ2-5
clone size: .
V gene: TRBV5-1
D gene: .
CDR3 DNA: TGCGCCAGCAGCTCGGCAAAGTGGGAAGAGACCCAGTACTTC
CDR3 protein: CASSSAKWEETQYF

J gene: TRBJ2-3
clone size: .
V gene: TRBV24-1
D gene: .
CDR3 DNA: TGTGCCACCAGTGATTTTTCAGATACGCATTATTTT
CDR3 protein: CATSDFSDTHYF

J gene: TRBJ2-7
clone size: few
V gene: TRBV6-1
D gene: TRBD1
CDR3 DNA: TGTGCCAGCAGTGGTTCCGGACAGGGGGCCTCCTACGAGCAGTACTTC
CDR3 protein: CASSGSGQGASYEQYF

J gene: TRBJ2-3
clone size: .
V gene: TRBV9
D gene: .
CDR3 DNA: TGTGCCAGCAGCCGGGGAGATCCGGAAGATACGCAGTATTTT
CDR3 protein: CASSRGDPEDTQYF

J gene: TRBJ1-1
clone size: .
V gene: TRBV12-3/TRBV12-4
D gene: .
CDR3 DNA: TGTGCCAGCACCCACTGGGGGCGGATGAACACTGAAGCTTTCTTT
CDR3 protein: CASTHWGRMNTEAFF

J gene: TRBJ2-3
clone size: .
V gene: TRBV12-3/TRBV12-4
D gene: .
CDR3 DNA: TGTGCCAGCAGCCTCGACTTAGCAGCAGATACGCAGTATTTT
CDR3 protein: CASSLDLAADTQYF

J gene: TRBJ2-1
clone size: many
V gene: TRBV6-6
D gene: TRBD1
CDR3 DNA: TGTGCCAGCAACTCGGACAGGAACAATGAGCAGTTCTTC
CDR3 protein: CASNSDRNNEQFF

J gene: TRBJ2-6
clone size: .
V gene: TRBV29-1
D gene: .
CDR3 DNA: TGCAGCGCTGTGTTGGGGTATCCGGCTGGGGCCAACGTCCTGACTTTC
CDR3 protein: CSAVLGYPAGANVLTF

J gene: TRBJ2-7
clone size: .
V gene: TRBV28
D gene: TRBD1
CDR3 DNA: TGTGCCAGCAGTTCCTCCGGGACAGGGGGATACGAGCAGTACTTC
CDR3 protein: CASSSSGTGGYEQYF

J gene: TRBJ2-1
clone size: many
V gene: TRBV29-1
D gene: TRBD2
CDR3 DNA: TGCAGCGCCAAGCGGGAGGGCTTTAATGAGCAGTTCTTC
CDR3 protein: CSAKREGFNEQFF

J gene: TRBJ1-4
clone size: many
V gene: TRBV29-1
D gene: .
CDR3 DNA: TGCAGCGTTTCCGCGAATGGTTGGGAAAAACTGTTTTTT
CDR3 protein: CSVSANGWEKLFF

J gene: TRBJ1-1
clone size: few
V gene: TRBV25-1
D gene: .
CDR3 DNA: TGTGCCAGCAGTGAAGGCCGAAACACTGAAGCTTTCTTT
CDR3 protein: CASSEGRNTEAFF

J gene: TRBJ1-5
clone size: .
V gene: TRBV29-1
D gene: .
CDR3 DNA: TGCAGCGTTGTGATGGCGATTGGTGCGAACCAGCCCCAGCATTTT
CDR3 protein: CSVVMAIGANQPQHF

J gene: TRBJ2-3
clone size: .
V gene: TRBV12-3/TRBV12-4
D gene: .
CDR3 DNA: TGTGCCAGCAGTTTCCTCCCGAAGGTACAGGGGGGGCAGAACAGAGATACGCAGTATTTT
CDR3 protein: CASSFLPKVQGGQNRDTQYF

J gene: TRBJ1-5
clone size: .
V gene: TRBV15
D gene: .
CDR3 DNA: TGTGCCACCAGCAGCAGACAGCGCAATCAGCCCCAGCATTTT
CDR3 protein: CATSSRQRNQPQHF

J gene: TRBJ2-1
clone size: many
V gene: TRBV7-2
D gene: .
CDR3 DNA: TGTGCCAGCAGCCCGGGTCTCGGCTACAATGAGCAGTTCTTC
CDR3 protein: CASSPGLGYNEQFF

J gene: TRBJ2-7
clone size: .
V gene: TRBV7-2
D gene: TRBD2
CDR3 DNA: TGTGCCAGCAGCTCCCGCGGACTAGCGGGAGTGCACGAGCAGTACTTC
CDR3 protein: CASSSRGLAGVHEQYF

J gene: TRBJ1-5
clone size: .
V gene: TRBV5-5
D gene: TRBD1
CDR3 DNA: TGTGCCAGCAGTACGGACAGGGGAGGCAATCAGCCCCAGCATTTT
CDR3 protein: CASSTDRGGNQPQHF

J gene: TRBJ2-2
clone size: many
V gene: TRBV18
D gene: .
CDR3 DNA: TGTGCCAGCTCCCACAGGGCACCCAACACCGGGGAGCTGTTTTTT
CDR3 protein: CASSHRAPNTGELFF

J gene: TRBJ2-3
clone size: .
V gene: TRBV12-3/TRBV12-4
D gene: .
CDR3 DNA: TGTGCCAGCACTCGGGACGCGCCGGGGGCCCGCGGAGATACGCAGTATTTT
CDR3 protein: CASTRDAPGARGDTQYF

J gene: TRBJ1-1
clone size: few
V gene: TRBV7-2
D gene: .
CDR3 DNA: TGTGCCAGCAGCCCCCATGGAGGCACTGAAGCTTTCTTT
CDR3 protein: CASSPHGGTEAFF

J gene: TRBJ2-3
clone size: .
V gene: TRBV3-1
D gene: .
CDR3 DNA: TGTGCCAGCAGCCTTTCGGCGGGGAACACAGATACGCAGTATTTT
CDR3 protein: CASSLSAGNTDTQYF

J gene: TRBJ2-1
clone size: .
V gene: TRBV20-1
D gene: TRBD2
CDR3 DNA: TGCAGTGCTAGGCTAGCGGGAGGGACACACAATGAGCAGTTCTTC
CDR3 protein: CSARLAGGTHNEQFF